This record covers a single T cell receptor (beta chain). What it binds is unknown. A much larger clone sits a single nucleotide away, making a read error possible. From 400 to 450 ng of RNA, a library with molecular barcoded alpha/delta and beta/gamma adaptors was made. One entry per CDR3 protein, called by TCRdb with MiXCR from the reads. The sample records fewer than 90,000 distinct CDR3 sequences, 9% to 15% being singletons. The sample belongs to a study of read filtering for tumor transcriptome and immune sequencing. Study summary: Revised staging placed roughly eight patients in R-ISS I, 15 to 20 in II, more than 5 in III. Whole-study findings and limits: Correlation between methods rose after single-read clonotypes were removed.

This receptor was obtained from a donor at least 40 years old with multiple myeloma. The sequenced material came from a population of CD138-negative cells sorted from bone marrow.

In DNA, the CDR3 is TGTGCCACCAGTTTTTCTCCCTGCAATGAGCAGTTCTTC. Amino acids: CATSFSPCNEQFF. V gene TRBV24-1 combines with J gene TRBJ2-1; D is unclear. The germline V gene encodes CDR1 KGHDR and CDR2 SFDVKD. The V end lost 6 bases, the J end lost 6 bases, and 11 bases lay between the germline ends. The CDR3 contains 13 residues.